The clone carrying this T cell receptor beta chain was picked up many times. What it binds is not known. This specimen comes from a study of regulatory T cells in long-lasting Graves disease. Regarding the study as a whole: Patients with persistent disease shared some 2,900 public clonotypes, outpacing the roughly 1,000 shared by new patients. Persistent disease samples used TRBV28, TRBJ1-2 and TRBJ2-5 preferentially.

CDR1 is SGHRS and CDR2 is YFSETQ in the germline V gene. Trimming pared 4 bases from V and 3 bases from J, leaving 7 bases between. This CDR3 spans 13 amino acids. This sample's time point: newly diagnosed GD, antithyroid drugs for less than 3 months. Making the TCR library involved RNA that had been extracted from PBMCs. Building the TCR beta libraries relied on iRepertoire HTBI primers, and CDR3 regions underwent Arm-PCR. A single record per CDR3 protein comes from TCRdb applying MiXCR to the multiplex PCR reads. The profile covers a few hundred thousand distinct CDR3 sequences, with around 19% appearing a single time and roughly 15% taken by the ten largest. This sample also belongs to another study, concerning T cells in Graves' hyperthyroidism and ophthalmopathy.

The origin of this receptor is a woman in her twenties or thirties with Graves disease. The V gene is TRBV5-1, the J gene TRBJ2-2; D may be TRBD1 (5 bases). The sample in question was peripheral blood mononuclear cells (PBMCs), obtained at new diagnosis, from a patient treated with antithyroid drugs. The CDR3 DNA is TGCGCCAGCAGCCTACAGGACACCGGGGAGCTGTTTTTT. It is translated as CASSLQDTGELFF.